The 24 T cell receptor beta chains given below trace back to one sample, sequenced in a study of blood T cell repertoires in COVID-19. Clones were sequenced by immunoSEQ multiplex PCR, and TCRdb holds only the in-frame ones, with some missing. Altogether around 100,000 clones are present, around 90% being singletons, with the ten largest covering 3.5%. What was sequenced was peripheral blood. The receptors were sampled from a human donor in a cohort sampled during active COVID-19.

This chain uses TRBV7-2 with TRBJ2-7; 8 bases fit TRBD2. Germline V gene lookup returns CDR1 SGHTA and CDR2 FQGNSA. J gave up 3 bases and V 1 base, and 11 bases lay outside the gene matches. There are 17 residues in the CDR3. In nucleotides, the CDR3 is TGTGCCAGCAGCTTAGGGGGTGGGGCTAGCGGGTTCTACGAGCAGTACTTC. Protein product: CASSLGGGASGFYEQYF.

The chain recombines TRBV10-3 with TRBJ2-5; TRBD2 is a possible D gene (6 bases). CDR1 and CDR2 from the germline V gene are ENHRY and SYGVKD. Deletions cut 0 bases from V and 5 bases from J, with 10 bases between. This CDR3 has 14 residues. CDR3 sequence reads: CAISESTSTETQYF. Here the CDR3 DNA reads TGTGCCATCAGTGAGTCTACTAGCACCGAGACCCAGTACTTC.

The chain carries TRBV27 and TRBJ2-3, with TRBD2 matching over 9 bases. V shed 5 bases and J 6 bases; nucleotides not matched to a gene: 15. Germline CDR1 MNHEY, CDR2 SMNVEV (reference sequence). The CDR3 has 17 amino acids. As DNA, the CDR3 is TGTGCCAGCAGTGCCCCGGAGGGAGCGGGAGGAGGGGATACGCAGTATTTT. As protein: CASSAPEGAGGGDTQYF.

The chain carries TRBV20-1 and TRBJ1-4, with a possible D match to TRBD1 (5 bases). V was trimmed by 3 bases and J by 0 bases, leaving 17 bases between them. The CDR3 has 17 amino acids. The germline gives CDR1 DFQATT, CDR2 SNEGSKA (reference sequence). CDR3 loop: CSASHAGLASTNEKLFF. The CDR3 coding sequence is TGCAGTGCTAGTCATGCAGGGTTGGCGTCAACTAATGAAAAACTGTTTTTT.

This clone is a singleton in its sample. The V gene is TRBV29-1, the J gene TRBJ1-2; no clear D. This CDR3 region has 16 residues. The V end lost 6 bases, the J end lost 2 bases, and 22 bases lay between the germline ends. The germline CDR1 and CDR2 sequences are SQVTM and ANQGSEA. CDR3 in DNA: TGCAGCGTCCCGGGAGAGGCAGCTCGAGGAAACTATGGCTACACCTTC. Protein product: CSVPGEAARGNYGYTF.

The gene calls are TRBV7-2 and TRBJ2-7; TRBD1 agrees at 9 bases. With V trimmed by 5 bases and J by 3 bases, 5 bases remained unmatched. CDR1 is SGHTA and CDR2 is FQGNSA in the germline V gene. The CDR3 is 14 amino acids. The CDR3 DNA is TGTGCCAGCAGCCCGGGGACAGGGCACTACGAGCAGTACTTC. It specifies CASSPGTGHYEQYF.

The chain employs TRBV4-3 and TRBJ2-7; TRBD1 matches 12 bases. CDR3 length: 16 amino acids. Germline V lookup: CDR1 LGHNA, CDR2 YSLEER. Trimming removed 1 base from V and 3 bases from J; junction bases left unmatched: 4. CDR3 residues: CASSQVWDRGLYEQYF. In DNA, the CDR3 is TGCGCCAGCAGCCAAGTTTGGGACAGGGGGCTCTACGAGCAGTACTTC.

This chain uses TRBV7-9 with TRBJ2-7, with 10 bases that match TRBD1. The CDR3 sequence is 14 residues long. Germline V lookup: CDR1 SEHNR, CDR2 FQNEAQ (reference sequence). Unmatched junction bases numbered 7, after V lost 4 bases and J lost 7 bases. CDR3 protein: CASSSRQGAREQYF. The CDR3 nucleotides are TGTGCCAGCAGCTCCAGACAGGGGGCTCGGGAGCAGTACTTC.

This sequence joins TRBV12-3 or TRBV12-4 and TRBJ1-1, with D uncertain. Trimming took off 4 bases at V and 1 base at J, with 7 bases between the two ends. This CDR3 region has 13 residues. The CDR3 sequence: CASSWAGNTEAFF. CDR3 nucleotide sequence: TGTGCCAGCAGTTGGGCGGGGAACACTGAAGCTTTCTTT.

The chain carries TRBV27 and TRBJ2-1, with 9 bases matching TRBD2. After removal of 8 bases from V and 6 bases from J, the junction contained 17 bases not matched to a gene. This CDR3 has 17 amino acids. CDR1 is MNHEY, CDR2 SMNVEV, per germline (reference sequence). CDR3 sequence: CASRLGAGGLGVNEQFF. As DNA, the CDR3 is TGTGCCAGCCGCCTGGGGGCGGGAGGGCTTGGGGTCAATGAGCAGTTCTTC.

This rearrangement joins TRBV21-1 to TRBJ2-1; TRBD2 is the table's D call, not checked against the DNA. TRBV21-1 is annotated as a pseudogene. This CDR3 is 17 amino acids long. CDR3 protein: CASNQNLAGGIYNEQFF. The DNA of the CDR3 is TGTGCCAGCAACCAGAACCTCGCGGGGGGGATATACAATGAGCAGTTCTTC.

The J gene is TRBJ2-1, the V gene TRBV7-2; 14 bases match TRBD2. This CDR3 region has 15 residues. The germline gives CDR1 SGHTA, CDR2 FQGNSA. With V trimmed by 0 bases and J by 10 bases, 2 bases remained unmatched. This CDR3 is CASSLAGLAGEEQFF. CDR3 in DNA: TGTGCCAGCAGCTTAGCGGGACTAGCGGGAGAAGAGCAGTTCTTC.

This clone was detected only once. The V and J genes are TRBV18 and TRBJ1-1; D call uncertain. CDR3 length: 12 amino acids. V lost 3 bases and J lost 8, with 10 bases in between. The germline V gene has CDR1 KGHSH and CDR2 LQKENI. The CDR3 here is CASSPAGREAFF. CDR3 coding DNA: TGTGCCAGCTCACCGGCAGGTCGAGAAGCTTTCTTT.

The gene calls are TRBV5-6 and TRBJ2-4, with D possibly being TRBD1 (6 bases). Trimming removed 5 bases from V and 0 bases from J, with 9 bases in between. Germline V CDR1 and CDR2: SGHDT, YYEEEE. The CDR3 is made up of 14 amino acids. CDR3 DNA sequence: TGTGCCAGCAGGGGCAGGGGAGCCAAAAACATTCAGTACTTC. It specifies CASRGRGAKNIQYF.

The CDR3 spells CASSQDGRQGSAGELFF. Here the CDR3 DNA reads TGCGCCAGCAGCCAAGATGGACGGCAGGGGAGCGCCGGGGAGCTGTTTTTT. This chain links TRBV4-1 with TRBJ2-2, with D possibly being TRBD1 (6 bases). The CDR3 loop spans 17 amino acids. The germline V and J ends were trimmed by 0 bases and 6 bases, with 17 bases remaining between them. The germline V gene has CDR1 MGHRA and CDR2 YSYEKL.

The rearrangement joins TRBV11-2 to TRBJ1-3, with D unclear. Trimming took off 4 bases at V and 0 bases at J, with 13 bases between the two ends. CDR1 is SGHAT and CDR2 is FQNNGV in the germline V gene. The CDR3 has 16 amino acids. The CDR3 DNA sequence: TGTGCCAGCAGCTCCCCGTACAGAGTCTCTGGAAACACCATATATTTT. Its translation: CASSSPYRVSGNTIYF.

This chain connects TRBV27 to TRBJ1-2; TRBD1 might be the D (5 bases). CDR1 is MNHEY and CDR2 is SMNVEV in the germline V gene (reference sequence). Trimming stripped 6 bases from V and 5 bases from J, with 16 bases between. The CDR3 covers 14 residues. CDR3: CASSSKGIRYGYTF. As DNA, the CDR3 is TGTGCCAGCAGCTCCAAGGGGATCCGTTATGGCTACACCTTC.

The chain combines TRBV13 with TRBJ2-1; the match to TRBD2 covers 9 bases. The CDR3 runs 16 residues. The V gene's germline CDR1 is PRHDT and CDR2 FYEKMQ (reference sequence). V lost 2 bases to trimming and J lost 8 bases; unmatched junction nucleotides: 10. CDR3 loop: CASSLLVSGSSDEQFF. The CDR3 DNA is TGTGCCAGCAGCTTACTGGTTAGCGGGAGTAGCGATGAGCAGTTCTTC.

The CDR3 reads CASLLRRDRGSSGANVLTF. CDR3 DNA: TGTGCCAGTCTCTTGAGGCGGGACAGGGGGAGTTCTGGGGCCAACGTCCTGACTTTC. This chain joins TRBV19 and TRBJ2-6; 11 nucleotides align to TRBD1. The CDR3 has 19 amino acids. Germline V gene data show CDR1 as LNHDA and CDR2 as SQIVND (reference sequence). Losses at the gene ends were 8 bases for V and 1 base for J; bases not matched to a gene: 13.

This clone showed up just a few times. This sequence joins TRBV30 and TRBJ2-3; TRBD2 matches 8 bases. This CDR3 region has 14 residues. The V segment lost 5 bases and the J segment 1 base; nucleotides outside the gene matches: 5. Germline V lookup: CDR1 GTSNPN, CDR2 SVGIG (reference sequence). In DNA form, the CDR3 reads TGTGCCTGGCTGACGGGGGGGGGCACAGATACGCAGTATTTT. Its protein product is CAWLTGGGTDTQYF.

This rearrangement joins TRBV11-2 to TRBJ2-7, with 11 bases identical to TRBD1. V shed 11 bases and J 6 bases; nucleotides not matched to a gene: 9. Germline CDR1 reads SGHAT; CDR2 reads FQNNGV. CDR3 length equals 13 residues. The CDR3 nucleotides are TGTGCCTCTAGACGGACAGGGGGCTCCGAGCAGTACTTC. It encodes CASRRTGGSEQYF.

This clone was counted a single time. CDR3 protein: CAWSVGLAHGEQFF. The CDR3 DNA is TGTGCCTGGAGTGTTGGACTAGCTCATGGTGAGCAGTTCTTC. The chain employs TRBV30 and TRBJ2-1, with 8 bases lining up with TRBD2. With 0 bases clipped from V and 9 bases from J, the junction kept 7 bases outside the gene matches. The CDR3 loop spans 14 amino acids. Germline V lookup: CDR1 GTSNPN, CDR2 SVGIG (reference sequence). Variable domain in full (rest from reference TRBV30 and TRBJ2-1): SQTIHQWPATLVQPVGSPLSLECTVEGTSNPNLYWYRQAAGRGLQLLFYSVGIGQISSEVPQNLSASRPQDRQFILSSKKLLLSDSGFYLCAWSVGLAHGEQFFGPGTRLTVL.

The CDR3 DNA reads as TGTGCCAGCAGAACAGGGGGCCGAGAAAAACTGTTTTTT. Protein product: CASRTGGREKLFF. The rearrangement links TRBV12-3 or TRBV12-4 to TRBJ1-4; 9 nucleotides match TRBD1. The CDR3 extends over 13 amino acids. V was pared by 6 bases and J by 8 bases, with 4 bases of the junction left unmatched.

CDR3 residues: CAWSVPTGSHSNQPQHF. CDR3 DNA sequence: TGTGCCTGGAGTGTACCGACAGGATCTCATAGCAATCAGCCCCAGCATTTT. The chain employs TRBV30 and TRBJ1-5, with D possibly being TRBD1 (6 bases). Between the trimmed V and J ends, which lost 0 bases and 0 bases, there was a span of 15 bases. Per germline, CDR1 GTSNPN and CDR2 SVGIG (reference sequence). This CDR3 has 17 amino acids.